This entry lists 5 T cell receptor beta chains sequenced from one sample in a study of breast tumors, draining lymph nodes, adjacent tissues. TCRdb called the multiplex PCR reads again in MiXCR, with one record for every CDR3 protein. The sample has more than 20,000 distinct CDR3 sequences; about 24% are singletons. Sequencing was performed on breast tumor tissue. The receptors here all came from a female donor with breast cancer. Some clones in this sample may be carry-over from other donors' samples.

At least ten counts were recorded for this clonotype. The chain employs TRBV9 and TRBJ2-7; TRBD2 matches 8 bases. After removal of 0 bases from V and 4 bases from J, the junction contained 6 bases not matched to a gene. There are 15 residues in the CDR3. Looked up from germline, CDR1 is SGDLS and CDR2 is YYNGEE. CDR3 in DNA: TGTGCCAGCAGCGTAGGTCCGGGAGGGGGGTACGAGCAGTACTTC. It specifies CASSVGPGGGYEQYF.

This clonotype was seen ten or more times. The chain recombines TRBV5-5 with TRBJ2-7; 10 nucleotides align to TRBD1. Germline trimming cut 4 bases from V and 4 bases from J; bases unmatched to any gene: 8. Germline V CDR1 and CDR2: SGHKS, YYEKEE (reference sequence). This CDR3 comprises 15 residues. The CDR3 loop is CASSRGQGPSYEQYF. CDR3 nucleotide sequence: TGTGCCAGCAGCAGGGGACAGGGGCCCTCTTACGAGCAGTACTTC.

This clonotype has ten or more counts. The V call is TRBV9, the J call TRBJ2-1, with TRBD1 matching 8 bases. CDR3 size: 17 residues. The germline gives CDR1 SGDLS, CDR2 YYNGEE. V lost 4 bases, J lost 5 bases, and 14 bases stayed unmatched. CDR3 in amino acids: CASSPPPRTGWDNEQFF. The CDR3 nucleotides read TGTGCCAGCAGCCCACCACCGAGGACAGGGTGGGACAATGAGCAGTTCTTC.

This clonotype has a count of ten or more. V is TRBV3-1 and J is TRBJ1-2; D not certain. Trimming stripped 6 bases from V and 7 bases from J, with 9 bases between. The V gene's germline CDR1 is LGHDT and CDR2 YNNKEL (reference sequence). This CDR3 region has 11 residues. CDR3 bases: TGTGCCAGCAGGTCGGGATTTGGCTACACCTTC. Translation gives CASRSGFGYTF.

This clonotype has ten or more counts. The CDR3 region is CASSYDSSSSYEQYF. The CDR3, as DNA: TGTGCCAGCAGTTACGACAGCTCGAGCTCCTACGAGCAGTACTTC. This chain links TRBV6-5 with TRBJ2-7; TRBD1 might be the D (5 bases). This CDR3 is built from 15 residues. Per the germline V gene, CDR1 is MNHEY and CDR2 is SVGAGI. Trimming stripped 2 bases from V and 0 bases from J, with 11 bases between.